Shown below are 10 T cell receptor beta chains from a single sample sequenced in a study of cytomegalovirus exposure and HLA in healthy donors. Measured with immunoSEQ multiplex PCR; TCRdb has only the in-frame clones, and not every one. The table lists 90,000 to 150,000 clones, approximately 90% of them singletons, with over 6% in the top ten. Sequenced sample: PBMCs. Receptors were obtained from a young woman in good health and CMV-seropositive.

V and J are TRBV5-1 and TRBJ2-7; 10 bases line up with TRBD1. The CDR3 extends over 15 amino acids. The germline V gene has CDR1 SGHRS and CDR2 YFSETQ. Trimming removed 4 bases from V and 5 bases from J; junction bases left unmatched: 9. The CDR3 DNA reads as TGCGCCAGCAGCCTAATGACAGGGGGCGCGGACGAGCAGTACTTC. It specifies CASSLMTGGADEQYF.

V usage is TRBV5-1 and J usage is TRBJ1-1; TRBD1 matches 8 bases. CDR3 length: 14 amino acids. Germline-derived CDR1 and CDR2 are SGHRS and YFSETQ. Losses at the gene ends were 0 bases for V and 5 bases for J; bases not matched to a gene: 3. The CDR3 nucleotides are TGCGCCAGCAGCTTGGAACAGGGGGAGACTGAAGCTTTCTTT. Translated, it gives CASSLEQGETEAFF.

CDR3 sequence reads: CASSVGAASGNTIYF. Here the CDR3 DNA reads TGTGCCAGCAGCGTAGGGGCAGCCTCTGGAAACACCATATATTTT. The rearrangement joins TRBV9 to TRBJ1-3, with D hard to call. CDR3 length equals 15 residues. V lost 0 bases and J lost 0, with 7 bases in between. The germline V gene has CDR1 SGDLS and CDR2 YYNGEE.

The V call is TRBV9, the J call TRBJ2-2, with 13 bases lining up with TRBD2. This CDR3 has 17 amino acids. Looked up from germline, CDR1 is SGDLS and CDR2 is YYNGEE. V lost 5 bases and J lost 6; bases outside the gene matches: 10. The CDR3 sequence: CASSYGTSGDRPGELFF. In DNA, the CDR3 is TGTGCCAGCAGTTATGGGACTAGCGGGGACCGGCCCGGGGAGCTGTTTTTT.

This clone has only one observation. In nucleotides, the CDR3 is TGTGCCAGTAGTATGGACGGGAAGATGAACACTGAAGCTTTCTTT. This translates into CASSMDGKMNTEAFF. The rearrangement joins TRBV19 to TRBJ1-1; D is ambiguous. V was pared by 3 bases and J by 0 bases, with 11 bases between. The germline CDR1 and CDR2 sequences are LNHDA and SQIVND (reference sequence). This CDR3 contains 15 residues.

The chain joins TRBV19 to TRBJ1-1; possibly TRBD1 for D (5 bases). Per germline, CDR1 LNHDA and CDR2 SQIVND (reference sequence). V dropped 9 bases and J dropped 6 bases, with 17 bases sitting between them. The CDR3 has 13 residues. CDR3 in amino acids: CASPRREGPEAFF. The CDR3 nucleotides read TGTGCCAGCCCAAGGCGGGAGGGGCCTGAAGCTTTCTTT.

This clone was detected once. V and J are TRBV5-1 and TRBJ2-7; D gene uncertain. The CDR3 length is 14 residues. Germline V gives CDR1 SGHRS, CDR2 YFSETQ. The ends were cut back, 0 bases at V and 0 bases at J, with 7 bases in the middle. The CDR3 region is CASSLAVSSYEQYF. The CDR3 coding sequence is TGCGCCAGCAGCTTGGCGGTAAGCTCCTACGAGCAGTACTTC.

V and J are TRBV7-3 and TRBJ2-7, with a tentative D call TRBD2 (5 bases). The germline CDR1 and CDR2 sequences are SGHTA and FQGTGA. Trimming took 5 bases from V and 3 from J, leaving 17 bases between them. The CDR3 runs to 15 residues. For the CDR3, the DNA is TGTGCCAGCAGCCGGAGAGCTGGAGGCGGCTACGAGCAGTACTTC. It translates to CASSRRAGGGYEQYF.

This clone came up once. The chain couples TRBV7-9 to TRBJ2-1, with a possible D match to TRBD2 (6 bases). CDR1 is SEHNR, CDR2 FQNEAQ, per germline (reference sequence). CDR3 length equals 14 residues. Trimming stripped 4 bases from V and 6 bases from J, with 13 bases between. Here the CDR3 DNA reads TGTGCCAGCAGCTCCTCCGGGACTGCCAATGAGCAGTTCTTC. Translation gives CASSSSGTANEQFF.

This chain uses TRBV2 with TRBJ1-1, with D uncertain. CDR1 SNHLY and CDR2 FYNNEI come from the germline V gene. Trimming took 5 bases from V and 5 from J, leaving 21 bases between them. The CDR3 contains 16 residues. The CDR3 DNA sequence: TGTGCCAGCAGTCCCGCCGACCGCGGGTACTCAACTGAAGCTTTCTTT. This sequence encodes CASSPADRGYSTEAFF.